These T cell receptor beta chains were read from a single sample in a study of radiation and T cells in renal cell carcinoma. This table comes from immunoSEQ multiplex PCR, and its TCRdb copy is limited to in-frame clones, with some not included. The data hold more than 75,000 clones, with 80% to 90% observed a single time. The material was blood, obtained from a patient whose treatment included radiotherapy and nephrectomy. Receptors originate from a woman aged 50 to 65 with renal cell carcinoma. CDR3s include the opening cysteine and the closing phenylalanine or tryptophan.

j_call v_call cdr3_aa
TRBJ1-5 TRBV7-2 CASSQMDRGGNQPQHF
TRBJ1-1 TRBV19 CARYYRGTRMSGTF
TRBJ2-7 TRBV7-2 CASSVGRTSYEQYF
TRBJ2-5 TRBV6-5 CASSYVTSGRETQYF
TRBJ2-1 TRBV5-1 CASSPGEDRGWNEQFF
TRBJ2-1 TRBV29-1 CSAPQRESYNEQFF
TRBJ1-2 TRBV7-9 CASSVDRGNGYTF
TRBJ1-1 TRBV11-2 CASSLGGGGTEAFF
TRBJ1-4 TRBV28 CASSFSQLNEKLFF
TRBJ2-7 TRBV5-1 CASSPTPGQGLGTPYEQYF
TRBJ2-1 TRBV30 CAWSAGHSYNEQFF
TRBJ1-1 TRBV11-3 CASSAGQRNTEAFF
TRBJ1-2 TRBV6-5 CASSKANYGYTF
TRBJ1-3 TRBV11-3 CASSFDQNTIYF
TRBJ1-4 TRBV6-6 CASSYSNIHEKLFF
TRBJ2-3 TRBV5-5 CASSTSVTPQDTQYF
TRBJ2-1 TRBV5-6 CASSFLSGGALNEQFF
TRBJ1-3 TRBV5-1 CASSSTGPGNTIYF
TRBJ2-7 TRBV5-6 CASSQTGLNYEQYF
TRBJ2-5 TRBV15 CATSSRGGSETQYF
TRBJ2-7 TRBV9 CASSVVGGEQYF
TRBJ1-3 TRBV5-1 CASSLVPGQGSGNTIYF
TRBJ2-5 TRBV25-1 CASSVRATLRETQYF
TRBJ1-2 TRBV28 CASSLVYGTGYTF
TRBJ1-6 TRBV11-2 CASSLAHGQALHF
TRBJ2-7 TRBV5-5 CASGIRSTAEQYF
TRBJ2-1 TRBV19 CASASGMVNEQFF
TRBJ2-5 TRBV4-1 CASSQDPRAGGGETQYF
TRBJ1-5 TRBV19 CATNWGGNQPQHF
TRBJ2-7 TRBV7-2 CASSLARQGYKQYF
TRBJ1-1 TRBV27 CASSPRRTVGNTEAFF
TRBJ2-1 TRBV4-3 CASSQSGYRNEQFF